This TCR beta chain was retrieved from a study of cytomegalovirus exposure and HLA in healthy donors. Study context: The 130 or so validation repertoires and the roughly 670 first-cohort repertoires shared a platform, a later analysis reported.

Germline CDR1 LNHDA, CDR2 SQIVND (reference sequence). This CDR3 is 17 amino acids long. Losses at the gene ends were 7 bases for V and 7 bases for J; bases not matched to a gene: 15. Study-wide results and limits: Under in vitro conditions, a few CMV-associated chains were confirmed as specific for CMV antigens. Investigators reported 150 to 200 TCR beta chains as tied to cytomegalovirus. Published work reported that the classifier diagnosed cytomegalovirus status with high specificity and sensitivity.

Notes on this clone: Antigen: not known.

Assay: immunoSEQ multiplex PCR; the TCRdb copy retains only in-frame clones and omits some. This table holds some 140,000 clones, roughly nine tenths found once. The sequencing sample was made of PBMCs. This sequence joins TRBV19 and TRBJ2-2; 10 nucleotides line up with TRBD1. The clonotype comes from a man aged 18-30 years in good health and CMV-seronegative. CDR3 in DNA: TGTGCCAGTACTAGAGTATTGGGGACAGGGGTGGTCGGGGAGCTGTTTTTT. It specifies CASTRVLGTGVVGELFF.